This T cell receptor beta chain was found in a study of neurological immune-mediated disorders (dated by TCRdb to about 2019). Background for the entire study: The study compared peripheral blood TCR-beta repertoires of HTLV-I-associated myelopathy (HAM/TSP) patients, multiple sclerosis patients and healthy controls using UMI-based sequencing. Longitudinal samples, technical triplicates and paired sorted CD4+ and CD8+ T-cell subsets, alongside PBMC samples, were included among the 90 to 130 TCR-beta libraries. Of the 68 subjects in the cohort, around 15 were HAM/TSP patients, approximately 34 were multiple sclerosis patients, and around 20 were healthy controls.

V is trimmed back by 4 bases and J by 9 bases, and the junction contains 6 bases that no gene match accounts for. CDR3 length: 13 amino acids, cysteine to phenylalanine. Only the CDR3 DNA is retained, 39 bases long and in frame from the first base. CDR1 SGHRS and CDR2 YFSETQ are derived from the germline V gene. Concerning this clonotype: This receptor's antigen is unknown. Per-nucleotide qualities are absent, and no much larger clonotype sits a single base away.

To synthesize cDNA, template-switch 5'RACE was performed with a primer carrying a 10-nucleotide random unique molecular identifier so that each TCR transcript was tagged. Each sequencing run produced over 160 million TCR-beta sequences covering 15-18 subjects. The RNeasy kit was used to extract total RNA. Using the KAPA Real-time Library Amplification kit, TCR-beta VDJ regions were amplified with primers for the TCR constant region and the 5'RACE anchor. Sample indexes and Illumina adaptors were added in a first PCR, after which library yield was increased in a second PCR. After Ampure bead purification, the TCR product of roughly 650 bp was size-selected on a 2% E-gel SizeSelection system. Library quality was checked on a Bioanalyzer, concentration was measured with Qubit, and libraries were quantified with the Kapa Library Quantification kit before pooling. An Illumina HiSeq 2500 sequenced the libraries paired-end 2 x 150 bp. To increase sequence diversity, roughly 24-31% phiX was spiked into each library pool. In the paper's pipeline: The UMI-based MiGEC pipeline processed quality-filtered reads and removed over 80% of raw TCR sequences during error correction. VDJ genes were aligned to IMGT germline references, and clonotypes were defined by unique CDR3 amino acid sequence plus V-J genes. Clonal expansion, Shannon diversity and CDR3 relatedness were evaluated with VDJtools (CalcPairwiseDistances, ClusterSamples), while phylogenetic trees were built in CLCbio workbench. Using coefficient-of-variation modelling across technical triplicates, the study counted a clone as expanded if it had at least 8 unique UMIs. TCRdb cleaned the public reads at Q25 with fastp, built clones with MiXCR and kept in-frame beta chains. Identical CDR3 protein sequences are pooled into one entry, listed with their most common genes and DNA. These V and J calls originate from TCRdb's pipeline instead of the authors' own analysis. Across this sample there are approximately 38,000 distinct CDR3 sequences, with approximately 7% seen only once. The ten largest clones represent about 6% of the sample.

Here is what the overall study found, with its caveats: Expanded clones from different subjects shared no identical CDR3 amino acid sequences, which suggests that TCR-beta repertoires were private in all groups. TCR clonal expansion was highest in HAM/TSP patients and lowest in MS patients, with MS patients falling below even healthy controls.

The healthy controls were volunteers from a blood bank in Maryland, USA. For sorted-subset TCR libraries, 1 million sorted CD4+ or CD8+ T cells were used. Peripheral blood was subjected to Ficoll-Hypaque density gradient centrifugation to isolate PBMCs, which were then cryopreserved in liquid nitrogen. The study also sequenced paired sorted CD4+ and CD8+ subsets from healthy controls, HAM/TSP patients and MS patients. The clonotype originates from a middle-aged man in good health. The specimen was CD4+ T cells from blood. The rearranged chain carries TRBV5-1 and TRBJ2-1, with TRBD1 matching 8 junction bases. Here the CDR3 is given as CASSPGQGSEQFF. The DNA reads TGCGCCAGCAGCCCCGGACAGGGAAGTGAGCAGTTCTTC. With the portions outside the CDR3 filled from the reference TRBV5-1 and TRBJ2-1 genes, the complete variable region becomes KAGVTQTPRYLIKTRGQQVTLSCSPISGHRSVSWYQQTPGQGLQFLFEYFSETQRNKGNFPGRFSGRQFSNSRSEMNVSTLELGDSALYLCASSPGQGSEQFFGPGTRLTVL.